These 18 T cell receptor beta chains were sequenced from one sample in a study of cytomegalovirus exposure and HLA in healthy donors. Primers: 60 Vbeta forward and 13 Jbeta reverse. Sequencing was performed with immunoSEQ multiplex PCR; in TCRdb, only in-frame clones are kept and a portion is missing. The sample has 90,000 to 100,000 clones, around 67% seen once; the top ten hold around 2%. The source material was PBMCs. The source is a male donor in good health and CMV-seronegative.

The V and J genes are TRBV5-5 and TRBJ2-7; maybe TRBD2 (5 bases). Germline V gives CDR1 SGHKS, CDR2 YYEKEE (reference sequence). V was clipped by 0 bases and J by 0 bases, with 7 bases between them. The CDR3 runs to 14 residues. The CDR3 here is CASSLVGSSYEQYF. The CDR3 DNA follows: TGTGCCAGCAGCTTGGTGGGGAGCTCCTACGAGCAGTACTTC.

This clone showed up many times. The chain joins TRBV19 to TRBJ1-5, with 8 bases lining up with TRBD1. Germline V gene lookup returns CDR1 LNHDA and CDR2 SQIVND (reference sequence). The CDR3 is 14 amino acids. V dropped 7 bases and J dropped 7; count of bases not matched to a gene: 9. CDR3 sequence (DNA): TGTGCCAGTACCCGGACAGGGATGGACCAGCCCCAGCATTTT. Its translation: CASTRTGMDQPQHF.

The chain carries TRBV28 and TRBJ2-5, with 10 bases identical to TRBD1. The DNA matches TRBJ2-7 better at its end, which makes the J call doubtful. Per germline, CDR1 MDHEN and CDR2 SYDVKM. There are 14 residues in the CDR3. The CDR3 bases are TGTGCCAGCAGTTCCAGACAGGGGGCATACGAGCAGTACTTC. Its translation: CASSSRQGAYEQYF.

This clone has a single count. This chain uses TRBV6-5 with TRBJ2-1; 9 bases fit TRBD2. CDR3 size: 15 residues. CDR1 is MNHEY and CDR2 is SVGAGI in the germline V gene. The V and J ends lost 2 bases and 9 bases, in that order; junction bases with no gene match: 8. The CDR3 reads CASSYHPSGKGEQFF. The DNA for the CDR3 is TGTGCCAGCAGTTACCACCCTAGCGGGAAGGGTGAGCAGTTCTTC.

This chain connects TRBV2 to TRBJ2-3; D call uncertain. This CDR3 is built from 11 residues. Germline CDR1 reads SNHLY; CDR2 reads FYNNEI. V lost 7 bases and J lost 6, with 8 bases in between. CDR3 nucleotides: TGTGCCAGCACCCCCCGGGATACGCAGTATTTT. Its protein is CASTPRDTQYF.

This rearrangement joins TRBV7-2 to TRBJ2-5; D gene unclear. V gave up 1 base and J gave up 4 bases, with 16 bases separating them. There are 16 residues in the CDR3. Per germline, CDR1 SGHTA and CDR2 FQGNSA. The CDR3 loop is CASSLGARGSAETQYF. CDR3 DNA sequence: TGTGCCAGCAGCTTAGGGGCTCGTGGGTCCGCAGAGACCCAGTACTTC. Full variable domain (rest looked up from reference TRBV7-2 and TRBJ2-5): GAGVSQSPSNKVTEKGKDVELRCDPISGHTALYWYRQSLGQGLEFLIYFQGNSAPDKSGLPSDRFSAERTGGSVSTLTIQRTQQEDSAVYLCASSLGARGSAETQYFGPGTRLLVL.

This chain joins TRBV4-2 and TRBJ2-2; 8 bases map to TRBD1. In germline, CDR1 is LGHNA, CDR2 YNFKEQ. The CDR3 covers 15 residues. The junction had 6 bases not matched to a gene; V was cut back by 4 bases and J by 5 bases. CDR3 in amino acids: CASSPRQGATGELFF. The CDR3 DNA is TGTGCCAGCAGCCCCCGGCAGGGGGCGACCGGGGAGCTGTTTTTT.

CDR3 DNA: TGTGCCTGGAGCGGACAGGGGGTTAACTATGGCTACACCTTC. Encoded protein: CAWSGQGVNYGYTF. V and J are TRBV30 and TRBJ1-2, with 10 bases identical to TRBD1. The ends lost 3 bases at V and 1 base at J; junction bases unmatched: 2. CDR1 is GTSNPN, CDR2 SVGIG, per germline (reference sequence). This CDR3 spans 14 amino acids.

The gene calls are TRBV28 and TRBJ1-5; maybe TRBD1 (5 bases). Germline CDR1 MDHEN, CDR2 SYDVKM. Trimming removed 6 bases from V and 1 base from J, with 19 bases in between. The CDR3 has 17 amino acids. The DNA of the CDR3 is TGTGCCAGCAGCGCGACAAGAGGACATCCCAGCAATCAGCCCCAGCATTTT. Protein product: CASSATRGHPSNQPQHF.

The chain carries TRBV9 and TRBJ1-1; the match to TRBD1 covers 7 bases. Germline V gene lookup returns CDR1 SGDLS and CDR2 YYNGEE. CDR3 length equals 17 residues. With V trimmed by 2 bases and J by 4 bases, 14 bases remained unmatched. For the CDR3, the DNA is TGTGCCAGCAGCGTGGTCGACAGGGCTAAGGTTGGCACTGAAGCTTTCTTT. Protein product: CASSVVDRAKVGTEAFF.

The chain is built from TRBV5-4 and TRBJ1-2; TRBD1 aligns across 8 bases. Per germline, CDR1 SGHNT and CDR2 YYREEE (reference sequence). The CDR3 runs 14 residues. V lost 5 bases and J lost 2; bases outside the gene matches: 5. For the CDR3, the DNA is TGTGCCAGCAGGACACAGGGGGACAACTATGGCTACACCTTC. This codes for CASRTQGDNYGYTF.

V usage is TRBV2 and J usage is TRBJ2-4; TRBD1 agrees at 8 bases. Germline-derived CDR1 and CDR2 are SNHLY and FYNNEI. There are 14 residues in the CDR3. V lost 6 bases to trimming and J lost 9 bases; unmatched junction nucleotides: 10. The CDR3 region has the DNA TGTGCCAGCAGGGCCCTGACAGGGGTGGGCATTCAGTACTTC. This encodes CASRALTGVGIQYF.

CDR3 sequence: CASSAGYEQFF. The CDR3 region has the DNA TGTGCCAGCAGCGCAGGGTATGAGCAGTTCTTC. V and J are TRBV2 and TRBJ2-1, with a possible D match to TRBD1 (5 bases). Germline CDR1 and CDR2: SNHLY and FYNNEI. The CDR3 is 11 residues long. V lost 6 bases and J 8 bases, leaving 8 bases between the germline ends.

The V gene is TRBV9, the J gene TRBJ2-3; D uncertain. Trimming cost V 2 bases and J 0 bases, with 7 bases left between them. The CDR3 consists of 14 residues. Germline loops: CDR1 SGDLS, CDR2 YYNGEE. The CDR3 coding sequence is TGTGCCAGCAGCGTCTGGGCTAGCACAGATACGCAGTATTTT. This encodes CASSVWASTDTQYF. Full variable domain (remainder filled in from reference TRBV9 and TRBJ2-3): DSGVTQTPKHLITATGQRVTLRCSPRSGDLSVYWYQQSLDQGLQFLIQYYNGEERAKGNILERFSAQQFPDLHSELNLSSLELGDSALYFCASSVWASTDTQYFGPGTRLTVL.

The V gene is TRBV9, the J gene TRBJ2-1, with a tentative D call TRBD2 (5 bases). The V gene lost 0 bases and the J gene lost 4 bases, with 11 bases spanning the gap. The germline V gene has CDR1 SGDLS and CDR2 YYNGEE. The CDR3 has 15 residues. This chain's CDR3 is CASSVDGGPYNEQFF. The CDR3 bases are TGTGCCAGCAGCGTAGATGGAGGCCCATACAATGAGCAGTTCTTC.

The table lists this clone with a few counts. The chain combines TRBV11-2 with TRBJ1-2, with D perhaps matching TRBD1 (6 bases). CDR1 is SGHAT and CDR2 is FQNNGV in the germline V gene. CDR3 length: 14 residues. V lost 5 bases to trimming and J lost 7 bases, with 17 bases between them. CDR3 loop: CASSTLNQGSGYTF. As DNA, the CDR3 is TGTGCCAGCAGCACCCTAAACCAGGGGAGTGGCTACACCTTC.

The chain employs TRBV30 and TRBJ1-2, with unresolved D. The CDR3 is 13 amino acids. Trimming took off 1 base at V and 4 bases at J, with 10 bases between the two ends. Germline V gene lookup returns CDR1 GTSNPN and CDR2 SVGIG (reference sequence). The CDR3 sequence is CAWSDPSRYGYTF. CDR3 bases: TGTGCCTGGAGTGATCCCTCCCGCTATGGCTACACCTTC.

The chain links TRBV4-3 to TRBJ1-4; 7 bases are a match to TRBD1. Germline trimming cut 3 bases from V and 5 bases from J; bases unmatched to any gene: 9. Per the germline V gene, CDR1 is LGHNA and CDR2 is YSLEER. CDR3 size: 16 residues. The CDR3 DNA follows: TGCGCCAGCAGCCATGGTGTGACAGGGCCCAATGAAAAACTGTTTTTT. Protein: CASSHGVTGPNEKLFF.